This TCR beta chain appears in the sequencing data of a study of cytomegalovirus exposure and HLA in healthy donors. Looking at the study overall: From about 180 million T cells, an earlier analysis saw 110 million or so unique TCR beta sequences. The early release's HLA-typed donors yielded 78 million or so unique TCRs.

The PCR made use of 60 Vbeta and 13 Jbeta primers. The method was immunoSEQ multiplex PCR; TCRdb's version includes in-frame clones alone and lacks a portion of them. The repertoire includes about 140,000 clones, 65% to 90% of them detected once, and 2.9% sits in the top ten. There are 13 residues in the CDR3. Germline V gene lookup returns CDR1 MGHRA and CDR2 YSYEKL. Trimming took 3 bases from V and 8 from J, leaving 8 bases between them. Study outcomes and limitations: In vitro testing confirmed a few CMV-associated chains as specific for CMV antigens. Several V segments, TRBV6-2 and TRBV6-3 among them, could not be told apart and were dropped.

Worth noting for this clone: Its target is not known.

The genes are TRBV4-1 and TRBJ1-6, with D uncertain. The sequenced sample was PBMCs. The clonotype was recovered from a woman aged 25 to 39 in good health and CMV-seronegative. The CDR3 loop reads CASSQGFDSPLHF. The CDR3 nucleotides are TGCGCCAGCAGCCAGGGCTTTGATTCACCCCTCCACTTT.